This section outlines one TCR beta chain sequence together with its context. This specimen comes from a study of control samples from healthy donors and cancer patients. Assay used: immunoSEQ multiplex PCR; TCRdb lists only in-frame clones, some missing. The top ten clones hold around 3.6% of a sample with 120,000 or so clones, approximately 94% of them seen once. There are 15 residues in the CDR3. CDR1 is SGHTA, CDR2 FQGNSA, per germline. Trimming took off 6 bases at V and 9 bases at J, with 18 bases between the two ends. The chain is built from TRBV7-2 and TRBJ1-6, with a weak D call TRBD1 (5 bases). Input material: blood. This clonotype was obtained from a man under 40 in good health. The CDR3 sequence: CASSNSGARISPLHF. The DNA for the CDR3 is TGTGCCAGCAGTAATTCCGGGGCTCGAATTTCACCCCTCCACTTT.